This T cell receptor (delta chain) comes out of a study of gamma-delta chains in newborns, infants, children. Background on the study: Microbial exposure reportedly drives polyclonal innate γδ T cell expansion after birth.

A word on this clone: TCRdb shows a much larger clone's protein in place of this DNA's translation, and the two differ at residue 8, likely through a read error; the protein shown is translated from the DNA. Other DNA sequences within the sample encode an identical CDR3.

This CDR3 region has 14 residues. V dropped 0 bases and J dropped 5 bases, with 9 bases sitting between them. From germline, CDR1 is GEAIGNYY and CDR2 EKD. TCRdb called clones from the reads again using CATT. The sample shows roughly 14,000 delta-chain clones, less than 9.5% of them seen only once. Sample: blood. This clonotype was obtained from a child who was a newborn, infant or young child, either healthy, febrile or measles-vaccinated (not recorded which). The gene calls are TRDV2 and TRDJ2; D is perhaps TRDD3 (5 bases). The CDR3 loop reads CACDTWGTTAQLFF. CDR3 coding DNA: TGTGCCTGTGACACCTGGGGAACAACAGCACAACTCTTCTTT.